These 18 T cell receptor beta chains came from one sample sequenced in a study of blood T cell repertoires in COVID-19. TCRdb keeps only in-frame clones here, not all; method: immunoSEQ multiplex PCR. The sample holds some 700,000 clones, 80% to 90% seen once. Sample: peripheral blood. The receptor set was obtained from a woman between 18 and 29 years old with acute or convalescent COVID-19.

This chain links TRBV11-2 with TRBJ1-3; possibly TRBD1 for D (6 bases). The germline gives CDR1 SGHAT, CDR2 FQNNGV. The CDR3 is 15 residues long. The V end lost 5 bases, the J end lost 2 bases, and 13 bases lay between the germline ends. CDR3 DNA sequence: TGTGCCAGCAGCCGGGACATTAGTACTGGAAACACCATATATTTT. The encoded protein is CASSRDISTGNTIYF.

The gene calls are TRBV21-1 and TRBJ1-4; the table's D gene call, TRBD1, was not cross checked with the DNA. TRBV21-1 is classified as a pseudogene. The CDR3 totals 15 residues. CDR3 sequence (DNA): TGTGCCAGCAGCGATTTGGGACAGGGTTCTGAAAAACTGTTTTTT. Its protein product is CASSDLGQGSEKLFF.

The rearrangement uses TRBV6-5 and TRBJ1-2; TRBD1 is a possible D gene (6 bases). Trimming took off 4 bases at V and 4 bases at J, with 13 bases between the two ends. The germline V gene has CDR1 MNHEY and CDR2 SVGAGI. The CDR3 extends over 14 amino acids. The CDR3: CASSSDSGGYGYTF. The DNA for the CDR3 is TGTGCCAGCAGTTCGGACAGCGGCGGCTATGGCTACACCTTC.

The chain links TRBV11-2 to TRBJ1-2; 11 bases are shared with TRBD1. CDR1 and CDR2 (germline): SGHAT, FQNNGV. CDR3 length: 15 amino acids. The ends lost 1 base at V and 5 bases at J; junction bases unmatched: 3. The CDR3 nucleotides read TGTGCCAGCAGCTTAGGGACAGGGGGCGGGTATGGCTACACCTTC. This codes for CASSLGTGGGYGYTF. Drawing the rest from reference TRBV11-2 and TRBJ1-2, the complete variable domain is EAGVAQSPRYKIIEKRQSVAFWCNPISGHATLYWYQQILGQGPKLLIQFQNNGVVDDSQLPKDRFSAERLKGVDSTLKIQPAKLEDSAVYLCASSLGTGGGYGYTFGSGTRLTVV.

The chain carries TRBV5-1 and TRBJ1-6; no reliable D call. CDR1 SGHRS and CDR2 YFSETQ come from the germline V gene. The CDR3 loop spans 15 amino acids. The germline V and J ends were trimmed by 1 base and 15 bases, with 20 bases remaining between them. The CDR3 loop is CASSLSRSGNANLHF. CDR3 DNA: TGCGCCAGCAGCTTGTCGCGTTCGGGGAACGCCAACCTCCACTTT.

Only one count was recorded for this clone. J is TRBJ1-1 and V is TRBV6-5; no reliable D call. This CDR3 is 15 amino acids long. The ends were cut back, 8 bases at V and 0 bases at J, with 16 bases in the middle. Germline CDR1 reads MNHEY; CDR2 reads SVGAGI. DNA for the CDR3: TGTGCCAGCGGATCTGAGGGTCTCATGAACACTGAAGCTTTCTTT. The encoded protein is CASGSEGLMNTEAFF.

The chain recombines TRBV5-1 with TRBJ1-6; D possibly corresponds to TRBD1 (6 bases). The V end lost 2 bases, the J end lost 9 bases, and 12 bases lay between the germline ends. Germline assignment: CDR1 SGHRS and CDR2 YFSETQ. This CDR3 has 14 residues. CDR3 in DNA: TGCGCCAGCAGCTTTAACAGGGTGGGTTCACCCCTCCACTTT. Protein product: CASSFNRVGSPLHF.

The genes are TRBV7-2 and TRBJ2-2; a possible D gene is TRBD2 (6 bases). V lost 1 base, J lost 0 bases, and 9 bases lay in between. CDR3 length: 16 amino acids. CDR1 is SGHTA, CDR2 FQGNSA, per germline. The CDR3 nucleotides read TGTGCCAGCAGCTTAGAACCGGGGGCGAACACCGGGGAGCTGTTTTTT. It is translated as CASSLEPGANTGELFF.

The rearrangement links TRBV5-1 to TRBJ1-2; D might be TRBD1 (6 bases). V was cut by 1 base and J by 3 bases, with 7 bases left in between. This CDR3 is 13 amino acids long. From germline, CDR1 is SGHRS and CDR2 YFSETQ. The CDR3 loop reads CASSLWTDYGYTF. CDR3 nucleotide sequence: TGCGCCAGCAGCTTGTGGACAGACTATGGCTACACCTTC.

Turning to this clone: Other DNA sequences in the sample encode the same CDR3. This chain connects TRBV5-1 to TRBJ1-5; possibly TRBD1 for D (6 bases). CDR1 SGHRS and CDR2 YFSETQ come from the germline V gene. The CDR3 sequence is 15 residues long. V lost 4 bases, J lost 2 bases, and 13 bases lay in between. The CDR3 sequence: CASSPVGGGNQPQHF. The CDR3 nucleotides read TGCGCCAGCAGCCCGGTAGGGGGGGGCAATCAGCCCCAGCATTTT.

The chain links TRBV18 to TRBJ2-7; tentatively, D is TRBD2 (5 bases). The length of the CDR3 is 15 residues. Trimming cost V 6 bases and J 2 bases, with 17 bases left between them. Germline CDR1 reads KGHSH; CDR2 reads LQKENI. The CDR3 region is CASSPGERAAYEQYF. The CDR3 DNA sequence: TGTGCCAGCTCCCCTGGTGAGAGGGCTGCCTACGAGCAGTACTTC.

CDR3 protein: CASRAGSGLTEAFF. In nucleotides, the CDR3 is TGCGCCAGCAGGGCCGGTTCAGGTTTGACTGAAGCTTTCTTT. The chain links TRBV10-2 to TRBJ1-1; the D is unclear. The V gene's germline CDR1 is WSHSY and CDR2 SAAADI. The CDR3 sequence is 14 residues long. Trimming pared 6 bases from V and 5 bases from J, leaving 16 bases between.

The chain carries TRBV13 and TRBJ2-7; 8 bases fit TRBD2. Germline V gene data show CDR1 as PRHDT and CDR2 as FYEKMQ (reference sequence). J gave up 0 bases and V 5 bases, and 6 bases lay outside the gene matches. CDR3 length: 15 residues. This chain's CDR3 is CASSPTAGVSYEQYF. The CDR3 coding sequence is TGTGCCAGCAGCCCTACAGCGGGGGTCTCCTACGAGCAGTACTTC.

The J gene is TRBJ1-2, the V gene TRBV19, with D maybe TRBD1 (5 bases). Germline V gives CDR1 LNHDA, CDR2 SQIVND (reference sequence). The V end was cut by 3 bases, the J end by 2 bases, with 10 bases between. The CDR3 is 14 amino acids. In nucleotides, the CDR3 is TGTGCCAGTAGTATCCCGACAGAGAACTATGGCTACACCTTC. Translation: CASSIPTENYGYTF.

This chain links TRBV5-1 with TRBJ2-7; TRBD2 is a possible D gene (6 bases). The germline gives CDR1 SGHRS, CDR2 YFSETQ. Deletions cut 4 bases from V and 4 bases from J, with 15 bases between. The CDR3 is 14 amino acids. The CDR3 nucleotides read TGCGCCAGCAGCCCCGGGACTCTAGAATACGAGCAGTACTTC. It translates to CASSPGTLEYEQYF.

The chain employs TRBV9 and TRBJ2-2; D call uncertain. Trimming pared 4 bases from V and 0 bases from J, leaving 19 bases between. Germline values: CDR1 SGDLS, CDR2 YYNGEE. The CDR3 is 18 residues long. The CDR3 bases are TGTGCCAGCAGCCCAGCTGGGTTGCGGCTCCCGAACACCGGGGAGCTGTTTTTT. This codes for CASSPAGLRLPNTGELFF.

The V and J genes are TRBV14 and TRBJ2-6, with D possibly TRBD2 on 5 matching bases. Deletions cut 1 base from V and 4 bases from J, with 11 bases between. This CDR3 contains 16 residues. Germline CDR1 SGHDN, CDR2 FVKESK. CDR3 loop: CASSQVLASGANVLTF. For the CDR3, the DNA is TGTGCCAGCAGCCAAGTCTTAGCGTCGGGGGCCAACGTCCTGACTTTC.

The chain combines TRBV10-2 with TRBJ2-5; D is undetermined. The V end lost 5 bases, the J end lost 2 bases, and 12 bases lay between the germline ends. Germline CDR1 is WSHSY and CDR2 is SAAADI. The length of the CDR3 is 14 residues. The CDR3 nucleotides read TGCGCCAGCAGTACCCCGGGTCGACAAGAGACCCAGTACTTC. Translated, it gives CASSTPGRQETQYF.